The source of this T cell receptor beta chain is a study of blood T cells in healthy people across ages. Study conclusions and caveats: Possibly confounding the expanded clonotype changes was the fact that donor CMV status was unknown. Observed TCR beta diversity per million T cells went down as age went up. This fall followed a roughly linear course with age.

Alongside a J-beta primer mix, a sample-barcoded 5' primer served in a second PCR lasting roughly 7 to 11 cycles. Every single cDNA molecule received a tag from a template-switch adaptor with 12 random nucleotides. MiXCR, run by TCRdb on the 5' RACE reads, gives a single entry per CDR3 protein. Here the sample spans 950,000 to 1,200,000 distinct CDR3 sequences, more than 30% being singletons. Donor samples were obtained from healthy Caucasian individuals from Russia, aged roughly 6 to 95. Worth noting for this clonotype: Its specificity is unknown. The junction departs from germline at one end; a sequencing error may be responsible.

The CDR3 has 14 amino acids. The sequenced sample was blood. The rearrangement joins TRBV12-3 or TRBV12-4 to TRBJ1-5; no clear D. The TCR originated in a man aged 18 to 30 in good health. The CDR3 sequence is CASSLNSPNQSQHF. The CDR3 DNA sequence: TGTGCCAGCAGTTTAAATTCACCCAATCAGTCCCAGCATTTT.